This T cell receptor beta chain was found in a study of blood T cell repertoires in COVID-19 (dated by TCRdb to about 2020). Regarding the study in general: Samples from collaborators originated in the United States, Italy and Spain and spanned both the acute and convalescent phases of COVID-19. Sample metadata almost always included a de-identified subject ID, COVID-19 status, age in years and sex. Samples came from the ongoing ImmuneRACE study (first 160 participants) plus 1,254 subjects from 6 global collaborators. The dataset comprised deeply sampled blood TCRbeta repertoires from subjects exposed to, actively infected with, or recovered from COVID-19. The repertoires were released in a freely available public database meant as a resource for research on the immune response to SARS-CoV-2. The prospective study material was composed of cDNA or gDNA derived from T cells, B-cell-depleted T cells, or PBMCs. Where available, HLA class I and class II types were obtained from metadata supplied by the sample provider rather than from assay-based typing. Overall study outcomes, separate from this receptor: The quantity of clinical and demographic metadata differed by source and by participant and was supplied without curation.

One collaborating source in Seattle enrolled patients while the patients were actively infected and followed the patients over time throughout the course of disease. The collaborating institutions used their own protocols to collect whole blood in K2EDTA tubes. Collaborator samples were shipped for TCRbeta analysis as frozen whole blood, isolated PBMCs, or DNA extracted from either sample type. The germline V gene specifies SNHLY as CDR1 and FYNNEI as CDR2. V gives up 8 bases and J gives up 3 bases, and the segment between their germline ends measures 17 bases. Counted from cysteine to phenylalanine, this CDR3 has 14 amino acids. Solely the CDR3 DNA is kept, with 42 bases framed from the first base. The immunoSEQ Assay, a bias-controlled multiplex PCR, was used to amplify TCRbeta CDR3 regions from genomic DNA. On the authors' methods: Nucleated cell counts per sample were estimated from amplification of reference gene primers within the assay. To quantify the absolute abundance of each unique TCRbeta CDR3 rearrangement, sequence reads were collapsed and filtered. For each sample, productive Simpson clonality was calculated as the square root of Simpson's diversity index across productive rearrangements. TCRdb carries this immuneACCESS record with in-frame sequences only. Its versions omit some clonotypes, under half of them owing to an unresolved V gene in the studies checked, with the rest unexplained. The V and J calls and clone size come from that table; D and trimming were worked out from the DNA. For this sample the table gives around 120,000 clones, of which around 90% were detected only once. Around 4.6% of the sample lies in the top ten.

As concerns this clone: Its target antigen remains unknown. No quality values exist for individual bases; no much larger clone is one base distant.

Rearrangement joined TRBV2 to TRBJ2-7; the D region possibly corresponds to TRBD1 (6 bases align). The sequence came from a man in his sixties with COVID-19, enrolled during active disease. The sequencing sample was made of peripheral blood. The DNA sequence is given as TGTGCCAGCCATGGCAGTCCGGGACACTACGAGCAGTACTTC. It is translated as CASHGSPGHYEQYF.